Following are 26 T cell receptor beta chains from one sample sequenced in a study of blood T cell repertoires in COVID-19. Generated by immunoSEQ multiplex PCR, the TCRdb table keeps only in-frame clones and is missing some. Among approximately 160,000 clones, under 90% were seen once, and the ten largest hold more than 5.5%. Sequenced material: PBMCs or T cells enriched from blood (not recorded which). These receptors came from a man in his fifties or sixties who had recovered from COVID-19.

This clone showed up just once. This chain links TRBV4-3 with TRBJ1-2; 8 bases agree with TRBD1. Germline V gene lookup returns CDR1 LGHNA and CDR2 YSLEER. There are 17 residues in the CDR3. Trimming removed 0 bases from V and 8 bases from J; junction bases left unmatched: 14. CDR3 nucleotide sequence: TGCGCCAGCAGCCAAGAGATGATGACAGGGGAGGGTTGGGGCTACACCTTC. This translates into CASSQEMMTGEGWGYTF.

This rearrangement joins TRBV5-4 to TRBJ1-2, with 7 bases identical to TRBD1. This CDR3 contains 13 residues. CDR1 is SGHNT and CDR2 is YYREEE in the germline V gene (reference sequence). J was trimmed by 8 bases and V by 5 bases; bases with no gene match: 9. The CDR3 sequence: CASSPRTGRGYTF. The CDR3 bases are TGTGCCAGCAGTCCGCGGACAGGTCGAGGCTACACCTTC. Complete variable domain (other parts from reference TRBV5-4 and TRBJ1-2): ETGVTQSPTHLIKTRGQQVTLRCSSQSGHNTVSWYQQALGQGPQFIFQYYREEENGRGNFPPRFSGLQFPNYSSELNVNALELDDSALYLCASSPRTGRGYTFGSGTRLTVV.

The chain employs TRBV5-1 and TRBJ1-6; 9 bases match TRBD1. Trimming cost V 0 bases and J 0 bases; bases outside gene matches: 7. The CDR3 is made up of 19 amino acids. Germline lookup yields CDR1 SGHRS and CDR2 YFSETQ. The CDR3 DNA reads TGCGCCAGCAGCTTGGCCAGTACAGGGGGCGCCTCCTATAATTCACCCCTCCACTTT. Translation: CASSLASTGGASYNSPLHF.

This chain connects TRBV7-8 to TRBJ2-3, with TRBD2 matching 9 bases. V was pared by 0 bases and J by 5 bases, with 12 bases of the junction left unmatched. Germline V gene lookup returns CDR1 SGHVS and CDR2 FQNEAQ. The CDR3 has 18 amino acids. The CDR3 DNA sequence: TGTGCCAGCAGCTTAGCGTCGGCGGGGGGGCTCTCAAAAGATACGCAGTATTTT. Protein sequence: CASSLASAGGLSKDTQYF.

The chain is built from TRBV2 and TRBJ2-3; TRBD2 matches at 15 bases. The CDR3 length is 13 residues. CDR1 is SNHLY and CDR2 is FYNNEI in the germline V gene. V trimming: 8 bases; J trimming: 14 bases; junction bases outside the gene matches: 8. CDR3 nucleotides: TGTGCCAGCCGAGGACTAGCGGGGGGGCCCCCGTATTTT. Encoded protein: CASRGLAGGPPYF.

Only one count was recorded for this clone. The V and J genes are TRBV20-1 and TRBJ2-1, with D tentatively TRBD2 (5 bases). The V and J ends lost 3 bases and 1 base respectively, with 16 bases between them. The CDR3 is 16 residues long. CDR1 and CDR2 from the germline V gene are DFQATT and SNEGSKA (reference sequence). This chain's CDR3 is CSASRPGGLSYNEQFF. CDR3 in DNA: TGCAGTGCTAGTAGGCCGGGCGGACTTTCCTACAATGAGCAGTTCTTC.

The chain carries TRBV5-6 and TRBJ2-3, with 9 bases identical to TRBD1. The V segment lost 4 bases and the J segment 4 bases; nucleotides outside the gene matches: 13. This CDR3 has 17 residues. Germline values: CDR1 SGHDT, CDR2 YYEEEE. CDR3 region: CASSPLPGQGRADTQYF. CDR3 coding DNA: TGTGCCAGCAGCCCCCTCCCGGGACAGGGTCGGGCAGATACGCAGTATTTT. Using reference TRBV5-6 and TRBJ2-3 for the parts outside the CDR3, the full variable domain is DAGVTQSPTHLIKTRGQQVTLRCSPKSGHDTVSWYQQALGQGPQFIFQYYEEEERQRGNFPDRFSGHQFPNYSSELNVNALLLGDSALYLCASSPLPGQGRADTQYFGPGTRLTVL.

V gene TRBV2 combines with J gene TRBJ1-2, with D uncertain. Germline CDR1 SNHLY, CDR2 FYNNEI. The CDR3 covers 13 residues. V gave up 3 bases and J gave up 8 bases, with 13 bases separating them. In nucleotides, the CDR3 is TGTGCCAGCAGTGAGGGCCTTACGGGAGGCTACACCTTC. Translation: CASSEGLTGGYTF.

The chain couples TRBV7-9 to TRBJ1-1; possible D gene TRBD1, 6 bases. Germline loops: CDR1 SEHNR, CDR2 FQNEAQ (reference sequence). The CDR3 runs to 11 residues. The V end lost 5 bases, the J end lost 7 bases, and 8 bases lay between the germline ends. In DNA form, the CDR3 reads TGTGCCAGCAGCATGGACAGTGAAGCTTTCTTT. Residues: CASSMDSEAFF.

The V and J genes are TRBV7-6 and TRBJ2-5, with 9 bases matching TRBD2. V dropped 5 bases and J dropped 4; count of bases not matched to a gene: 11. In germline, CDR1 is SGHVS, CDR2 FNYEAQ. The CDR3 runs 16 residues. Written as DNA, the CDR3 is TGTGCCAGCAGCCTTGGTGTAGCGGGGGCGGGAGAGACCCAGTACTTC. This codes for CASSLGVAGAGETQYF.

The chain uses TRBV9 and TRBJ1-4, with 7 bases aligning to TRBD1. In germline, CDR1 is SGDLS, CDR2 YYNGEE. With 6 bases clipped from V and 8 bases from J, the junction kept 19 bases outside the gene matches. The CDR3 length is 17 residues. The CDR3 protein is CASIDRALPLIPEKLFF. In DNA form, the CDR3 reads TGTGCCAGCATCGACAGGGCGTTACCCCTGATACCCGAAAAACTGTTTTTT.

The CDR3 reads CASSKGQSNTGELFF. The CDR3 DNA is TGTGCCAGCAGTAAGGGACAGTCGAACACCGGGGAGCTGTTTTTT. The chain joins TRBV6-4 to TRBJ2-2, with 7 bases that match TRBD1. With V trimmed by 5 bases and J by 0 bases, 3 bases remained unmatched. Germline V gives CDR1 MRHNA, CDR2 SNTAGT. The CDR3 covers 15 residues.

V gene TRBV6-6 combines with J gene TRBJ2-7; 9 positions match TRBD1. The CDR3 totals 14 residues. V gave up 5 bases and J gave up 3 bases; unmatched junction bases: 5. Looked up from germline, CDR1 is MNHNY and CDR2 is SVGAGI (reference sequence). The chain's CDR3 is CASSPRQGVYEQYF. The CDR3 DNA follows: TGTGCCAGCAGTCCCCGACAGGGGGTCTACGAGCAGTACTTC.

V is TRBV7-2 and J is TRBJ2-7, with 8 bases fitting TRBD2. J lost 1 base, V lost 5 bases, and 4 bases had no gene match. The CDR3 extends over 14 amino acids. Per the germline V gene, CDR1 is SGHTA and CDR2 is FQGNSA. The CDR3 loop reads CASSRTSLSYEQYF. DNA of the CDR3: TGTGCCAGCAGCAGGACTAGCCTTTCCTACGAGCAGTACTTC.

DNA for the CDR3: TGTGCCAGCAGCTTGGCTTGGGCCCGTAGCTCCTACGAGCAGTACTTC. Encoded protein: CASSLAWARSSYEQYF. The chain has TRBV5-5 and TRBJ2-7; D gene unclear. Germline V lookup: CDR1 SGHKS, CDR2 YYEKEE (reference sequence). V shed 0 bases and J shed 0 bases, with 13 bases lying between them. The CDR3 length is 16 residues.

The rearrangement links TRBV18 to TRBJ2-7, with 9 nucleotides matching TRBD1. The J segment lost 6 bases and the V segment lost 1 base, leaving 4 bases of the junction unmatched. Germline CDR1 and CDR2: KGHSH and LQKENI. CDR3 length: 14 amino acids. This CDR3 reads CASSPRSTGGEQYF. CDR3 sequence (DNA): TGTGCCAGCTCACCACGTTCGACAGGGGGCGAGCAGTACTTC.

This chain joins TRBV5-1 and TRBJ1-2, with D possibly matching TRBD1 (5 bases). V lost 5 bases and J 5 bases, leaving 22 bases between the germline ends. CDR1 and CDR2 from the germline V gene are SGHRS and YFSETQ. The CDR3 covers 16 residues. The CDR3 sequence is CASRTGIGLTSYGYTF. DNA for the CDR3: TGCGCCAGCAGAACAGGAATAGGATTGACGAGTTATGGCTACACCTTC. The full variable domain, with the rest looked up from reference TRBV5-1 and TRBJ1-2, is KAGVTQTPRYLIKTRGQQVTLSCSPISGHRSVSWYQQTPGQGLQFLFEYFSETQRNKGNFPGRFSGRQFSNSRSEMNVSTLELGDSALYLCASRTGIGLTSYGYTFGSGTRLTVV.

The CDR3 nucleotides are TGCGCCAGCAGCCAGACGACAGGGGGTGGTTGGGAGCAGTACTTC. Its protein is CASSQTTGGGWEQYF. The rearrangement links TRBV4-1 to TRBJ2-7, with TRBD1 identical over 9 bases. V was pared by 3 bases and J by 7 bases, with 10 bases of the junction left unmatched. CDR3 length: 15 amino acids. CDR1 is MGHRA, CDR2 YSYEKL, per germline.

This chain's CDR3 is CASSLGLAGGQTEQYF. The CDR3 DNA follows: TGTGCCAGCAGCTTGGGACTAGCGGGGGGGCAGACCGAGCAGTACTTC. This chain joins TRBV7-2 and TRBJ2-7; 16 positions match TRBD2. The CDR3 runs to 16 residues. CDR1 is SGHTA, CDR2 FQGNSA, per germline. Trimming cost V 3 bases and J 6 bases; bases outside gene matches: 5.

This chain uses TRBV4-1 with TRBJ2-7; D not certain. V gave up 0 bases and J gave up 2 bases, with 8 bases separating them. The CDR3 sequence is 14 residues long. Germline V lookup: CDR1 MGHRA, CDR2 YSYEKL. This chain's CDR3 is CASSQETPTYEQYF. For the CDR3, the DNA is TGCGCCAGCAGCCAAGAGACTCCTACCTACGAGCAGTACTTC.

The chain joins TRBV6-2 or TRBV6-3 to TRBJ2-3; TRBD2 agrees at 11 bases. The CDR3 consists of 20 residues. CDR1 is MNHEY, CDR2 SVGEGT, per germline. J was trimmed by 0 bases and V by 0 bases; bases with no gene match: 11. CDR3 loop: CASSYSSSGGAAFSTDTQYF. The DNA of the CDR3 is TGTGCCAGCAGTTACTCGAGTAGCGGGGGGGCCGCCTTCAGCACAGATACGCAGTATTTT.

The chain employs TRBV18 and TRBJ1-2, with D maybe TRBD1 (6 bases). The CDR3 runs to 15 residues. V lost 6 bases and J lost 5, with 19 bases in between. From germline, CDR1 is KGHSH and CDR2 LQKENI. Here the CDR3 DNA reads TGTGCCAGCTCCATCGACAGGACCAACTGGTATGGCTACACCTTC. This gives the protein CASSIDRTNWYGYTF.

The chain recombines TRBV10-2 with TRBJ2-3; D gene uncertain. Germline V lookup: CDR1 WSHSY, CDR2 SAAADI. CDR3 length: 12 residues. Trimming pared 11 bases from V and 0 bases from J, leaving 9 bases between. The DNA for the CDR3 is TGCGCCGGAGCCCCTAGCACAGATACGCAGTATTTT. Its protein is CAGAPSTDTQYF.

The V gene is TRBV18, the J gene TRBJ2-7; D gene uncertain. The V gene's germline CDR1 is KGHSH and CDR2 LQKENI. Trimming removed 3 bases at V and 3 bases at J, with 9 bases between. The CDR3 is made up of 13 amino acids. CDR3: CASSPFDIYEQYF. In DNA, the CDR3 is TGTGCCAGCTCACCCTTTGACATCTACGAGCAGTACTTC.

The rearrangement links TRBV28 to TRBJ2-7; D is ambiguous. The V gene's germline CDR1 is MDHEN and CDR2 SYDVKM. V shed 1 base and J shed 6 bases, with 4 bases lying between them. The CDR3 length is 11 residues. The CDR3 DNA follows: TGTGCCAGCAGTTTATCGGTCGAGCAGTACTTC. Translated: CASSLSVEQYF.

The rearrangement links TRBV27 to TRBJ2-7; maybe TRBD1 (6 bases). Germline loops: CDR1 MNHEY, CDR2 SMNVEV (reference sequence). Between the trimmed V and J ends, which lost 3 bases and 6 bases, there was a span of 21 bases. This CDR3 region has 16 residues. The CDR3 DNA reads TGTGCCAGCAGTTTTGGGGGTAACAGGGTAGGGGGCGAGCAGTACTTC. Amino acids: CASSFGGNRVGGEQYF.